This TCR beta chain came from a study of radiation and T cells in renal cell carcinoma. Noted time point: blood 2 weeks post-SBRT. Specified treatment: 15 Gy SBRT to primary tumor, nephrectomy 4 weeks later. J lost 7 bases, V lost 6 bases, and 11 bases had no gene match. The length of the CDR3 is 15 residues. Germline V CDR1 and CDR2: MDHEN, SYDVKM. Assay used: immunoSEQ multiplex PCR; TCRdb lists only in-frame clones, some missing. The table lists tens of thousands of clones, 80% to 90% of them singletons. The chain has TRBV28 and TRBJ1-2; TRBD1 matches at 10 bases. Source: blood, taken from a patient whose treatment included radiotherapy and nephrectomy. The receptor was isolated from a woman between 45 and 65 years old with renal cell carcinoma. The CDR3 spells CASRPGDRGILGYTF. Written as DNA, the CDR3 is TGTGCCAGCAGACCGGGGGACAGGGGAATTCTTGGCTACACCTTC.